This T cell receptor (beta chain) was sequenced during a study of control samples from healthy donors and cancer patients. Clones were read by immunoSEQ multiplex PCR, and TCRdb kept only the in-frame ones, dropping some. Of more than 90,000 clones listed, roughly 90% are singletons. This clone came up once. This CDR3 comprises 13 residues. With 5 bases removed from V and 2 bases from J, the gap between germline ends came to 10 bases. Germline CDR1 SGHTS, CDR2 YDEGEE. The source of this sequence is a man younger than 40 in good health. The chain uses TRBV5-8 and TRBJ1-2, with D perhaps matching TRBD1 (5 bases). Source material: blood. The CDR3 sequence is CASSRGVNYGYTF. CDR3 nucleotide sequence: TGTGCCAGCAGTAGGGGAGTAAACTATGGCTACACCTTC.